The rows below give T cell receptor beta chains drawn from one sample of a study of blood T cell repertoires in COVID-19. The method was immunoSEQ multiplex PCR; TCRdb's version includes in-frame clones alone and lacks a portion of them. The data contain about 350,000 clones, roughly nine tenths of them singletons. Sequencing was performed on peripheral blood. The receptor source for this set is an older woman with COVID-19, enrolled during active disease. Each CDR3 is given with its conserved first and last residue. The D gene is left open where the match is weak. Rows give clone size only sometimes, using once, few, many, or a class for an expanded clone.

clone size: -; D gene: -; V gene: TRBV5-1; J gene: TRBJ2-5; CDR3 protein: CASSLGQGTQETQYF; CDR3 DNA: TGCGCCAGCAGCTTGGGTCAGGGAACCCAAGAGACCCAGTACTTC
clone size: few; D gene: TRBD1; V gene: TRBV12-3/TRBV12-4; J gene: TRBJ2-5; CDR3 protein: CASSWDSQETQYF; CDR3 DNA: TGTGCCAGCAGTTGGGACAGCCAAGAGACCCAGTACTTC
clone size: -; D gene: -; V gene: TRBV9; J gene: TRBJ1-1; CDR3 protein: CASSVVPGGGTEAFF; CDR3 DNA: TGTGCCAGCAGCGTAGTGCCGGGGGGCGGCACTGAAGCTTTCTTT
clone size: once; D gene: -; V gene: TRBV7-2; J gene: TRBJ1-3; CDR3 protein: CASSPRWQGIGNTIYF; CDR3 DNA: TGTGCCAGCAGCCCAAGATGGCAGGGAATTGGAAACACCATATATTTT
clone size: few; D gene: TRBD1; V gene: TRBV6-1; J gene: TRBJ1-5; CDR3 protein: CASSVNDRVTHQPQHF; CDR3 DNA: TGTGCCAGCAGTGTGAATGACAGGGTTACACATCAGCCCCAGCATTTT
clone size: -; D gene: TRBD2; V gene: TRBV7-9; J gene: TRBJ2-1; CDR3 protein: CASSPLPGGTQFF; CDR3 DNA: TGTGCCAGCAGCCCCTTACCGGGGGGAACGCAGTTCTTC
clone size: few; D gene: TRBD1; V gene: TRBV3-1/TRBV3-2; J gene: TRBJ1-3; CDR3 protein: CASSPLTAGGLNTIYF; CDR3 DNA: TGTGCCAGCAGCCCACTCACGGCAGGGGGCTTGAACACCATATATTTT
clone size: few; D gene: -; V gene: TRBV30; J gene: TRBJ1-6; CDR3 protein: CAWSEDSRNSPLHF; CDR3 DNA: TGTGCCTGGAGTGAGGACAGCCGAAATTCACCCCTCCACTTT
clone size: -; D gene: -; V gene: TRBV5-4; J gene: TRBJ2-1; CDR3 protein: CASSRILQAWSSYNEQFF; CDR3 DNA: TGTGCCAGCAGCCGTATATTACAGGCATGGAGCTCCTACAATGAGCAGTTCTTC
clone size: once; D gene: TRBD2; V gene: TRBV19; J gene: TRBJ2-1; CDR3 protein: CASKLGTRSANEQFF; CDR3 DNA: TGTGCCAGTAAATTAGGGACTAGAAGTGCAAATGAGCAGTTCTTC
clone size: -; D gene: -; V gene: TRBV6-6; J gene: TRBJ1-2; CDR3 protein: CASSLQEFRYGYTF; CDR3 DNA: TGTGCCAGCAGTTTACAGGAATTCCGCTATGGCTACACCTTC
clone size: -; D gene: -; V gene: TRBV19; J gene: TRBJ2-1; CDR3 protein: CASSILARNEQFF; CDR3 DNA: TGTGCCAGTAGTATTCTAGCGAGGAATGAGCAGTTCTTC
clone size: -; D gene: TRBD2; V gene: TRBV28; J gene: TRBJ2-2; CDR3 protein: CASSLTSYGELFF; CDR3 DNA: TGTGCCAGCAGCCTGACTAGCTACGGGGAGCTGTTTTTT
clone size: -; D gene: -; V gene: TRBV6-5; J gene: TRBJ2-1; CDR3 protein: CASSYRGLRKSEQFF; CDR3 DNA: TGTGCCAGCAGTTACCGGGGACTCCGAAAATCCGAGCAGTTCTTC
clone size: -; D gene: -; V gene: TRBV3-1/TRBV3-2; J gene: TRBJ1-1; CDR3 protein: CASSLSQAPREAEAFF; CDR3 DNA: TGTGCCAGCAGCCTAAGTCAGGCGCCCCGGGAGGCTGAAGCTTTCTTT
clone size: once; D gene: -; V gene: TRBV10-1; J gene: TRBJ2-2; CDR3 protein: CASSGGNTGELFF; CDR3 DNA: TGCGCCAGCAGTGGAGGGAACACCGGGGAGCTGTTTTTT
clone size: -; D gene: TRBD1; V gene: TRBV5-1; J gene: TRBJ2-1; CDR3 protein: CASTGTKGAIYNEQFF; CDR3 DNA: TGCGCCAGCACCGGTACGAAGGGGGCCATCTACAATGAGCAGTTCTTC
clone size: -; D gene: -; V gene: TRBV6-6; J gene: TRBJ1-6; CDR3 protein: CAVNRAGESSPLHF; CDR3 DNA: TGTGCCGTCAACCGCGCAGGGGAAAGTTCACCCCTCCACTTT
clone size: -; D gene: TRBD1; V gene: TRBV19; J gene: TRBJ1-1; CDR3 protein: CASSMGQRSTEAFF; CDR3 DNA: TGTGCCAGTAGTATGGGACAGCGAAGCACTGAAGCTTTCTTT
clone size: -; D gene: TRBD1; V gene: TRBV5-4; J gene: TRBJ1-2; CDR3 protein: CASSLGSDRGYGYTF; CDR3 DNA: TGTGCCAGCAGCTTGGGCTCGGACAGGGGCTATGGCTACACCTTC
clone size: -; D gene: TRBD1; V gene: TRBV5-4; J gene: TRBJ1-2; CDR3 protein: CASSSGTGYDYGYTF; CDR3 DNA: TGTGCCAGCAGTTCCGGGACAGGGTATGACTATGGCTACACCTTC
clone size: once; D gene: TRBD2; V gene: TRBV19; J gene: TRBJ2-3; CDR3 protein: CASSIGGAVPDTQYF; CDR3 DNA: TGTGCCAGTAGTATCGGGGGGGCCGTCCCAGATACGCAGTATTTT
clone size: -; D gene: -; V gene: TRBV12-3/TRBV12-4; J gene: TRBJ1-1; CDR3 protein: CASSFYTEAFF; CDR3 DNA: TGTGCCAGCAGTTTCTACACTGAAGCTTTCTTT
clone size: -; D gene: -; V gene: TRBV5-1; J gene: TRBJ1-1; CDR3 protein: CASSLSGLTNTEAFF; CDR3 DNA: TGCGCCAGCAGCTTGAGCGGGTTGACGAACACTGAAGCTTTCTTT
clone size: once; D gene: -; V gene: TRBV28; J gene: TRBJ1-4; CDR3 protein: CASSTGRAGGSGEKLFF; CDR3 DNA: TGTGCCAGCAGTACCGGCAGGGCGGGGGGCTCAGGGGAAAAACTGTTTTTT
clone size: -; D gene: -; V gene: TRBV7-2; J gene: TRBJ2-3; CDR3 protein: CASSLALYGDTQYF; CDR3 DNA: TGTGCCAGCAGCTTAGCACTATATGGCGATACGCAGTATTTT
clone size: -; D gene: TRBD1; V gene: TRBV28; J gene: TRBJ1-1; CDR3 protein: CASSIPGQALASTEAFF; CDR3 DNA: TGTGCCAGCAGTATACCGGGACAGGCCTTGGCGAGCACTGAAGCTTTCTTT
clone size: -; D gene: -; V gene: TRBV18; J gene: TRBJ1-6; CDR3 protein: CASSADYNSPLHF; CDR3 DNA: TGTGCCAGCTCGGCAGACTATAATTCACCCCTCCACTTT
clone size: -; D gene: -; V gene: TRBV2; J gene: TRBJ1-1; CDR3 protein: CASRYRGANTEAFF; CDR3 DNA: TGTGCCAGCAGGTACCGCGGGGCGAACACTGAAGCTTTCTTT
clone size: -; D gene: TRBD1; V gene: TRBV7-9; J gene: TRBJ1-1; CDR3 protein: CASSSLSRQGGTEAFF; CDR3 DNA: TGTGCCAGCAGCTCATTATCCAGACAGGGGGGCACTGAAGCTTTCTTT
clone size: -; D gene: -; V gene: TRBV10-3; J gene: TRBJ2-3; CDR3 protein: CAISESGGSTDTQYF; CDR3 DNA: TGTGCCATCAGTGAGTCTGGGGGGTCCACAGATACGCAGTATTTT
clone size: -; D gene: -; V gene: TRBV11-3; J gene: TRBJ2-3; CDR3 protein: CASSAQGSGASDTQYF; CDR3 DNA: TGTGCCAGCAGCGCTCAGGGTTCAGGGGCTTCGGATACGCAGTATTTT
clone size: -; D gene: TRBD1; V gene: TRBV10-3; J gene: TRBJ2-7; CDR3 protein: CAIRSTGGRLGEQYF; CDR3 DNA: TGTGCCATCAGATCGACAGGGGGCCGACTCGGCGAGCAGTACTTC
clone size: few; D gene: TRBD1; V gene: TRBV3-1/TRBV3-2; J gene: TRBJ1-2; CDR3 protein: CASSPDRGRGYGYTF; CDR3 DNA: TGTGCCAGCAGCCCGGACAGGGGGCGAGGCTATGGCTACACCTTC
clone size: -; D gene: -; V gene: TRBV19; J gene: TRBJ1-1; CDR3 protein: CASTTTGRRTEAFF; CDR3 DNA: TGTGCCAGTACAACCACAGGGCGTCGTACTGAAGCTTTCTTT
clone size: -; D gene: -; V gene: TRBV29-1; J gene: TRBJ1-5; CDR3 protein: CSVSNRENQPQHF; CDR3 DNA: TGCAGCGTCAGTAACAGGGAGAATCAGCCCCAGCATTTT
clone size: -; D gene: TRBD2; V gene: TRBV11-3; J gene: TRBJ2-1; CDR3 protein: CASSGRGKSSYNEQFF; CDR3 DNA: TGTGCCAGCAGCGGGAGGGGAAAGAGCTCCTACAATGAGCAGTTCTTC
clone size: -; D gene: -; V gene: TRBV4-1; J gene: TRBJ2-3; CDR3 protein: CASSQDGGPQRVTDTQYF; CDR3 DNA: TGCGCCAGCAGCCAAGATGGGGGACCCCAGCGGGTCACAGATACGCAGTATTTT
clone size: -; D gene: -; V gene: TRBV25-1; J gene: TRBJ1-1; CDR3 protein: CASRGGGFLNTEAFF; CDR3 DNA: TGTGCCAGCAGGGGTGGAGGTTTCCTGAACACTGAAGCTTTCTTT
clone size: -; D gene: -; V gene: TRBV6-5; J gene: TRBJ1-1; CDR3 protein: CASRQLLMNTEAFF; CDR3 DNA: TGTGCCAGTAGACAGCTCCTTATGAACACTGAAGCTTTCTTT
clone size: -; D gene: TRBD2; V gene: TRBV4-2; J gene: TRBJ2-2; CDR3 protein: CASSQDLSGGRLGELFF; CDR3 DNA: TGTGCCAGCAGCCAAGATCTTAGCGGGGGGAGATTGGGGGAGCTGTTTTTT
clone size: -; D gene: TRBD1; V gene: TRBV27; J gene: TRBJ1-2; CDR3 protein: CASSLRPGTGWGYTF; CDR3 DNA: TGTGCCAGCAGTTTACGCCCGGGGACAGGGTGGGGCTACACCTTC
clone size: -; D gene: TRBD1; V gene: TRBV14; J gene: TRBJ1-2; CDR3 protein: CASSLGQGMLGYTF; CDR3 DNA: TGTGCCAGCAGCCTGGGACAGGGGATGTTAGGCTACACCTTC
clone size: -; D gene: -; V gene: TRBV11-2; J gene: TRBJ1-2; CDR3 protein: CASSGGGYGYTF; CDR3 DNA: TGTGCCAGCAGCGGCGGGGGCTATGGCTACACCTTC